This TCR beta chain came from a study of T cell responses to AZD1222 COVID-19 vaccine. Germline CDR1 SGHRS, CDR2 YFSETQ. Losses at the gene ends were 0 bases for V and 3 bases for J; bases not matched to a gene: 9. CDR3 length equals 16 residues. Profiled with immunoSEQ multiplex PCR; TCRdb holds only in-frame clones, not every one. The sample yields 85,000 or so clones, around 84% seen once. Material: peripheral blood, obtained 28 days after the second AZD1222 dose. The TCR sequence derives from an adult who received the AZD1222 COVID-19 vaccine. The chain employs TRBV5-1 and TRBJ2-7, with 7 bases aligning to TRBD1. The CDR3 bases are TGCGCCAGCAGCTTGGGGTCAGGGGGTGAGGACTACGAGCAGTACTTC. Encoded protein: CASSLGSGGEDYEQYF.